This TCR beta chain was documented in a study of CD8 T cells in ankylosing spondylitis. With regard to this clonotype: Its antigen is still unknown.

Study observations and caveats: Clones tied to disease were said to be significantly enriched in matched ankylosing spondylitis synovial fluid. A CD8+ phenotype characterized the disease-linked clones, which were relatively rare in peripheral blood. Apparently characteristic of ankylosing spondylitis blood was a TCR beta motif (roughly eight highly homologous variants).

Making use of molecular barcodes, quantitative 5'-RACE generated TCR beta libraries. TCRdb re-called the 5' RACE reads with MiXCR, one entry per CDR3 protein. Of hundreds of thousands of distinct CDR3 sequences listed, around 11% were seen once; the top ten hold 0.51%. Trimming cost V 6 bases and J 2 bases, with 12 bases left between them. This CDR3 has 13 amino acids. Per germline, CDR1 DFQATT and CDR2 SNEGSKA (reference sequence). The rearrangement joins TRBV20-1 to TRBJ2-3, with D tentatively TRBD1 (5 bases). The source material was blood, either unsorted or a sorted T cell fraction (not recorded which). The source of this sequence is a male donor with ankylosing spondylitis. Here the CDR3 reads CSAPQANTDTQYF. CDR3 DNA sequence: TGCAGTGCACCACAGGCCAACACAGATACGCAGTATTTT.